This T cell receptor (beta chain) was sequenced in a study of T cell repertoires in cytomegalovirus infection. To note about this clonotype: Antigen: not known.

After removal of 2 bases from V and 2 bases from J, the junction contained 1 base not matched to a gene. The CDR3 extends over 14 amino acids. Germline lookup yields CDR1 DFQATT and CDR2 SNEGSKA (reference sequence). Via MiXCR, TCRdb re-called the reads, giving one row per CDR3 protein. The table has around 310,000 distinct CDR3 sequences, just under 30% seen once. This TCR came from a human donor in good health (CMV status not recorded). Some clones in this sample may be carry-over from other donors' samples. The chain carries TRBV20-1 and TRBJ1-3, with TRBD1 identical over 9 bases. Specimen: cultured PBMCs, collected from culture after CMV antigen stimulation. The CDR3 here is CSARHRGPGNTIYF. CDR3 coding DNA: TGCAGTGCTAGACACAGGGGGCCTGGAAACACCATATATTTT.